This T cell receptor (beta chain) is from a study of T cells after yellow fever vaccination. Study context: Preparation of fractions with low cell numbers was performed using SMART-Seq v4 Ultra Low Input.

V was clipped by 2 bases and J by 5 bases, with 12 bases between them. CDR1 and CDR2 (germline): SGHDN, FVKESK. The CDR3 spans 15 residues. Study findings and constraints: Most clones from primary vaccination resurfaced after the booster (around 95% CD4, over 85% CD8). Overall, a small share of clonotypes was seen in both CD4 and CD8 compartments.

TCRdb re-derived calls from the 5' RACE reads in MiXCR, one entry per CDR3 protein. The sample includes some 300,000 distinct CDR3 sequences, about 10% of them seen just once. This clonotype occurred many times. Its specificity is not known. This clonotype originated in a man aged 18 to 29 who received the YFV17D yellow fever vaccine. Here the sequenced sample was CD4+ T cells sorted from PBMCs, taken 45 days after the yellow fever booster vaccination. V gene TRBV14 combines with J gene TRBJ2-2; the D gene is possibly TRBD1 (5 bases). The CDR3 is CASSQLQGRTGELFF. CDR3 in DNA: TGTGCCAGCAGCCAACTTCAGGGCAGGACCGGGGAGCTGTTTTTT.